This passage covers 29 T cell receptor beta chains from one sample sequenced in a study of cytotoxic CD8 clonotypes in ibrutinib-treated CLL. Sequenced by immunoSEQ multiplex PCR; TCRdb stores in-frame clones only, minus some. The sample has about 160,000 clones; 81% are singletons. This specimen was PBMCs, taken after 12 months of ibrutinib treatment. The origin of the receptors is a human donor with chronic lymphocytic leukemia.

The chain links TRBV7-2 to TRBJ2-1, with TRBD2 identical over 11 bases. The ends lost 4 bases at V and 9 bases at J; junction bases unmatched: 8. The length of the CDR3 is 15 residues. The germline CDR1 and CDR2 sequences are SGHTA and FQGNSA. CDR3 DNA: TGTGCCAGCAGCTCGGTAGCGGGGGGGCAGCGTGAGCAGTTCTTC. Amino acid sequence: CASSSVAGGQREQFF.

The V call is TRBV19, the J call TRBJ2-7; TRBD2 matches at 8 bases. The germline gives CDR1 LNHDA, CDR2 SQIVND (reference sequence). This CDR3 comprises 18 residues. Germline trimming cut 3 bases from V and 5 bases from J; bases unmatched to any gene: 18. DNA of the CDR3: TGTGCCAGTAGTATCCGCCTTGCCGTGAGCGGGAGTCGAAACGAGCAGTACTTC. Translating gives CASSIRLAVSGSRNEQYF. Combining the CDR3 with reference TRBV19 and TRBJ2-7 gives the whole variable domain DGGITQSPKYLFRKEGQNVTLSCEQNLNHDAMYWYRQDPGQGLRLIYYSQIVNDFQKGDIAEGYSVSREKKESFPLTVTSAQKNPTAFYLCASSIRLAVSGSRNEQYFGPGTRLTVT.

The rearrangement links TRBV7-3 to TRBJ2-5; D perhaps matches TRBD2 (5 bases). Germline CDR1 reads SGHTA; CDR2 reads FQGTGA. The CDR3 length is 15 residues. V was cut by 2 bases and J by 1 base, with 11 bases left in between. CDR3 coding DNA: TGTGCCAGCAGCTTATATGGCGGGCCCCAAGAGACCCAGTACTTC. It codes for CASSLYGGPQETQYF.

The J gene is TRBJ1-4, the V gene TRBV27, with D unclear. This CDR3 spans 15 amino acids. Trimming took 5 bases from V and 0 from J, leaving 10 bases between them. Germline CDR1 is MNHEY and CDR2 is SMNVEV (reference sequence). CDR3 region: CASSQQRATNEKLFF. CDR3 nucleotide sequence: TGTGCCAGCAGTCAGCAGCGGGCAACTAATGAAAAACTGTTTTTT. Looking up the rest from reference TRBV27 and TRBJ1-4 gives the full variable domain: EAQVTQNPRYLITVTGKKLTVTCSQNMNHEYMSWYRQDPGLGLRQIYYSMNVEVTDKGDVPEGYKVSRKEKRNFPLILESPSPNQTSLYFCASSQQRATNEKLFFGSGTQLSVL.

The chain couples TRBV9 to TRBJ1-2, with D perhaps matching TRBD1 (6 bases). The ends were cut back, 0 bases at V and 6 bases at J, with 9 bases in the middle. This CDR3 region has 13 residues. From germline, CDR1 is SGDLS and CDR2 YYNGEE. The CDR3 DNA is TGTGCCAGCAGCGTAGGGGCAGGGGATGGCTACACCTTC. Its protein product is CASSVGAGDGYTF.

V is TRBV6-6 and J is TRBJ2-7; 9 bases match TRBD1. The germline V gene encodes CDR1 MNHNY and CDR2 SVGAGI (reference sequence). This CDR3 region has 13 residues. V lost 10 bases, J lost 5 bases, and 9 bases stayed unmatched. The CDR3 spells CATSGTGKDEQYF. Written as DNA, the CDR3 is TGTGCCACCTCCGGGACAGGGAAAGACGAGCAGTACTTC.

This clone has a handful of counts. This chain's CDR3 is CASSPSSGTQYF. Written as DNA, the CDR3 is TGTGCCAGCAGCCCCAGCTCGGGTACGCAGTATTTT. The chain has TRBV7-9 and TRBJ2-3; D gene unclear. Trimming pared 5 bases from V and 8 bases from J, leaving 11 bases between. The CDR3 consists of 12 residues. Per the germline V gene, CDR1 is SEHNR and CDR2 is FQNEAQ (reference sequence).

V and J are TRBV7-6 and TRBJ2-1, with D unresolved. V shed 7 bases and J shed 10 bases, with 20 bases lying between them. This CDR3 comprises 14 residues. The germline gives CDR1 SGHVS, CDR2 FNYEAQ. CDR3 loop: CASNLGGTSGEQFF. Written as DNA, the CDR3 is TGTGCCAGCAACCTAGGCGGTACCTCCGGCGAGCAGTTCTTC.

This chain connects TRBV6-5 to TRBJ2-5; 9 bases agree with TRBD1. The CDR3 totals 15 residues. The V gene's germline CDR1 is MNHEY and CDR2 SVGAGI. V shed 4 bases, J shed 1 base, and the junction held 4 bases outside the gene matches. CDR3 DNA: TGTGCCAGCAGTTCGACGGGACAGGGCCAAGAGACCCAGTACTTC. Translation gives CASSSTGQGQETQYF.

This clone was observed a handful of times. The rearrangement uses TRBV2 and TRBJ1-6; weak D call: TRBD1 (6 bases). Germline values: CDR1 SNHLY, CDR2 FYNNEI. This CDR3 region has 13 residues. V was cut by 10 bases and J by 9 bases, with 16 bases left in between. DNA for the CDR3: TGTGCCATTTCGGGACAAGGGATTTCACCCCTCCACTTT. This codes for CAISGQGISPLHF.

In this sample, this clone turned up once. This rearrangement joins TRBV7-3 to TRBJ2-3; D is perhaps TRBD1 or TRBD2 (5 bases each). There are 14 residues in the CDR3. V gave up 2 bases and J gave up 5 bases, with 11 bases separating them. Germline V gives CDR1 SGHTA, CDR2 FQGTGA. The CDR3 spells CASSLEGSVDTQYF. CDR3 bases: TGTGCCAGCAGCTTAGAGGGGTCGGTAGATACGCAGTATTTT.

V is TRBV6-6 and J is TRBJ2-1; 8 positions agree with TRBD1. This CDR3 spans 15 amino acids. Per germline, CDR1 MNHNY and CDR2 SVGAGI (reference sequence). After removal of 6 bases from V and 5 bases from J, the junction contained 9 bases not matched to a gene. The CDR3 here is CASRLDRAQNNEQFF. The CDR3 DNA reads as TGTGCCAGCAGATTGGACAGGGCCCAAAACAATGAGCAGTTCTTC.

The V call is TRBV7-9, the J call TRBJ2-7; TRBD2 matches at 11 bases. The V gene end was trimmed by 5 bases and the J gene end by 0 bases; junction bases not matched to a gene: 3. CDR1 and CDR2 (germline): SEHNR, FQNEAQ (reference sequence). The CDR3 spans 15 residues. CDR3 DNA sequence: TGTGCCAGCAGCAGGACTAGCGGGTACTCCTACGAGCAGTACTTC. Protein: CASSRTSGYSYEQYF.

The rearrangement uses TRBV9 and TRBJ1-1; perhaps TRBD1 as D (6 bases). V dropped 4 bases and J dropped 1 base, with 8 bases sitting between them. Germline-derived CDR1 and CDR2 are SGDLS and YYNGEE. The CDR3 totals 13 residues. CDR3 coding DNA: TGTGCCAGCAGCAAGACAGGGAACACTGAAGCTTTCTTT. The encoded protein is CASSKTGNTEAFF.

This clone appeared once. The chain carries TRBV7-3 and TRBJ2-1; the D gene is possibly TRBD2 (5 bases). This CDR3 has 15 residues. The V end was cut by 5 bases, the J end by 2 bases, with 13 bases between. CDR1 and CDR2 from the germline V gene are SGHTA and FQGTGA. As DNA, the CDR3 is TGTGCCAGCAGCCTCCGGGGTGACGCCTACAATGAGCAGTTCTTC. It is translated as CASSLRGDAYNEQFF.

This clone turned up a few times. The CDR3 DNA is TGTGCCACCAGCAGACTAGCGGGGTCTACGCAGTATTTT. It specifies CATSRLAGSTQYF. The gene calls are TRBV15 and TRBJ2-3, with 9 bases fitting TRBD2. V was pared by 2 bases and J by 8 bases, with 2 bases of the junction left unmatched. Germline loops: CDR1 LNHNV, CDR2 YYDKDF (reference sequence). The CDR3 consists of 13 residues.

The chain has TRBV10-1 and TRBJ2-2, with a weak D call TRBD2 (6 bases). V was clipped by 5 bases and J by 4 bases, with 11 bases between them. Per the germline V gene, CDR1 is WNHNN and CDR2 is SYGVQD (reference sequence). The CDR3 is 14 residues long. Here the CDR3 reads CASSLTSPTGELFF. The CDR3 nucleotides read TGCGCCAGCAGTTTGACTAGTCCCACCGGGGAGCTGTTTTTT.

CDR3 DNA sequence: TGTGCCAGCAGTCGGGACAGGGTTACGGATGAGCAGTTCTTC. It specifies CASSRDRVTDEQFF. The chain employs TRBV27 and TRBJ2-1; TRBD1 aligns across 9 bases. Germline assignment: CDR1 MNHEY and CDR2 SMNVEV (reference sequence). The J segment lost 8 bases and the V segment lost 5 bases, leaving 7 bases of the junction unmatched. CDR3 size: 14 residues.

The chain links TRBV6-6 to TRBJ2-7; D is undetermined. The CDR3 is 11 residues long. Deletions cut 6 bases from V and 3 bases from J, with 6 bases between. Germline values: CDR1 MNHNY, CDR2 SVGAGI (reference sequence). CDR3 residues: CASRGNYEQYF. CDR3 coding DNA: TGTGCCAGCAGAGGAAACTACGAGCAGTACTTC.

The V gene is TRBV28, the J gene TRBJ2-5, with D perhaps TRBD1 (6 bases). The J call may be mistaken, given a closer DNA end match to TRBJ2-7. The CDR3 consists of 17 residues. Per germline, CDR1 MDHEN and CDR2 SYDVKM. CDR3 sequence reads: CASSVPSGTRGSYEQYF. The DNA of the CDR3 is TGTGCCAGCAGTGTGCCGTCCGGGACACGGGGCTCCTACGAGCAGTACTTC.

The chain uses TRBV27 and TRBJ2-1, with 11 bases identical to TRBD2. There are 17 residues in the CDR3. Germline CDR1 and CDR2: MNHEY and SMNVEV (reference sequence). V lost 4 bases, J lost 4 bases, and 9 bases stayed unmatched. This CDR3 reads CASSSIAGTSGYNEQFF. The CDR3 DNA sequence: TGTGCCAGCAGTTCTATAGCTGGGACTAGCGGATACAATGAGCAGTTCTTC.

The V gene is TRBV2, the J gene TRBJ2-5; 7 nucleotides line up with TRBD2. The length of the CDR3 is 15 residues. J gave up 5 bases and V 6 bases, and 12 bases lay outside the gene matches. CDR1 and CDR2 (germline): SNHLY, FYNNEI. CDR3 DNA: TGTGCCAGCAGCTATGGGGGGGGTCTTGTGGAGACCCAGTACTTC. Translated, it gives CASSYGGGLVETQYF.

The V and J genes are TRBV15 and TRBJ2-5; possibly TRBD2 for D (6 bases). V was cut by 7 bases and J by 3 bases, with 9 bases left in between. This CDR3 has 12 amino acids. Germline-derived CDR1 and CDR2 are LNHNV and YYDKDF (reference sequence). The CDR3 sequence: CATTREKETQYF. DNA for the CDR3: TGTGCCACCACGCGGGAAAAAGAGACCCAGTACTTC.

Written as DNA, the CDR3 is TGTGCCAGCAGCCCCCTTGGTCGGGTTACTGAAGCTTTCTTT. This sequence encodes CASSPLGRVTEAFF. The chain joins TRBV27 to TRBJ1-1; D gene ambiguous. V shed 6 bases and J shed 5 bases, with 16 bases lying between them. The V gene's germline CDR1 is MNHEY and CDR2 SMNVEV (reference sequence). The CDR3 runs to 14 residues.

This chain connects TRBV7-9 to TRBJ2-5, with TRBD2 identical over 8 bases. CDR1 SEHNR and CDR2 FQNEAQ come from the germline V gene (reference sequence). Losses at the gene ends were 4 bases for V and 1 base for J; bases not matched to a gene: 2. The CDR3 contains 14 residues. The CDR3 DNA sequence: TGTGCCAGCAGCTCAACTAGCGGCCAAGAGACCCAGTACTTC. Its translation is CASSSTSGQETQYF.

The chain employs TRBV6-6 and TRBJ1-1, with a weak D call TRBD1 (5 bases). In germline, CDR1 is MNHNY, CDR2 SVGAGI (reference sequence). V was clipped by 2 bases and J by 7 bases, with 17 bases between them. There are 15 residues in the CDR3. CDR3 loop: CASSYPTGGKGEAFF. The CDR3 region has the DNA TGTGCCAGCAGTTACCCGACCGGGGGTAAGGGTGAAGCTTTCTTT.

V gene TRBV28 combines with J gene TRBJ2-3, with TRBD2 matching 7 bases. This CDR3 region has 15 residues. Germline lookup yields CDR1 MDHEN and CDR2 SYDVKM. V shed 10 bases and J 0 bases; nucleotides not matched to a gene: 10. CDR3 residues: CATVGGPSSTDTQYF. DNA for the CDR3: TGTGCCACTGTGGGAGGGCCCTCTAGCACAGATACGCAGTATTTT.

J is TRBJ2-4 and V is TRBV19; TRBD2 agrees at 7 bases. Germline-derived CDR1 and CDR2 are LNHDA and SQIVND (reference sequence). This CDR3 is 14 amino acids long. V was pared by 6 bases and J by 6 bases, with 8 bases of the junction left unmatched. As DNA, the CDR3 is TGTGCCAGTAGAGAGGGAGGGCCGAGAAACATTCAGTACTTC. It encodes CASREGGPRNIQYF.

V gene TRBV11-2 combines with J gene TRBJ1-2; D possibly corresponds to TRBD1 (6 bases). Germline loops: CDR1 SGHAT, CDR2 FQNNGV. The CDR3 runs to 16 residues. V lost 5 bases and J 3 bases, leaving 19 bases between the germline ends. The chain's CDR3 is CASSQGRGSGDYGYTF. The CDR3 region has the DNA TGTGCCAGCAGCCAAGGCCGGGGTTCAGGGGACTATGGCTACACCTTC. Full variable domain (missing parts from reference TRBV11-2 and TRBJ1-2): EAGVAQSPRYKIIEKRQSVAFWCNPISGHATLYWYQQILGQGPKLLIQFQNNGVVDDSQLPKDRFSAERLKGVDSTLKIQPAKLEDSAVYLCASSQGRGSGDYGYTFGSGTRLTVV.